This T cell receptor (beta chain) was recorded in a study of a mutant IDH1 vaccine in newly diagnosed glioma. Germline V gives CDR1 SGHAT, CDR2 FQNNGV. Trimming stripped 8 bases from V and 3 bases from J, with 13 bases between. This CDR3 comprises 14 residues. Indicated time point: baseline, week 1 (first vaccination visit). Treatment: pre-vaccination baseline after standard-of-care therapy. Method: immunoSEQ multiplex PCR; TCRdb's copy keeps in-frame clones and lacks some. The sample consists of tens of thousands of clones, more than 85% of them appearing once. This specimen was PBMCs, taken from a glioma patient treated with radiotherapy, temozolomide or both. The chain joins TRBV11-2 to TRBJ2-2; maybe TRBD2 (6 bases). This clonotype originated in a man over 45 with glioma. The CDR3, as DNA: TGTGCCAGCCGGGCGGGGCTTGACACCGGGGAGCTGTTTTTT. It yields the protein CASRAGLDTGELFF.